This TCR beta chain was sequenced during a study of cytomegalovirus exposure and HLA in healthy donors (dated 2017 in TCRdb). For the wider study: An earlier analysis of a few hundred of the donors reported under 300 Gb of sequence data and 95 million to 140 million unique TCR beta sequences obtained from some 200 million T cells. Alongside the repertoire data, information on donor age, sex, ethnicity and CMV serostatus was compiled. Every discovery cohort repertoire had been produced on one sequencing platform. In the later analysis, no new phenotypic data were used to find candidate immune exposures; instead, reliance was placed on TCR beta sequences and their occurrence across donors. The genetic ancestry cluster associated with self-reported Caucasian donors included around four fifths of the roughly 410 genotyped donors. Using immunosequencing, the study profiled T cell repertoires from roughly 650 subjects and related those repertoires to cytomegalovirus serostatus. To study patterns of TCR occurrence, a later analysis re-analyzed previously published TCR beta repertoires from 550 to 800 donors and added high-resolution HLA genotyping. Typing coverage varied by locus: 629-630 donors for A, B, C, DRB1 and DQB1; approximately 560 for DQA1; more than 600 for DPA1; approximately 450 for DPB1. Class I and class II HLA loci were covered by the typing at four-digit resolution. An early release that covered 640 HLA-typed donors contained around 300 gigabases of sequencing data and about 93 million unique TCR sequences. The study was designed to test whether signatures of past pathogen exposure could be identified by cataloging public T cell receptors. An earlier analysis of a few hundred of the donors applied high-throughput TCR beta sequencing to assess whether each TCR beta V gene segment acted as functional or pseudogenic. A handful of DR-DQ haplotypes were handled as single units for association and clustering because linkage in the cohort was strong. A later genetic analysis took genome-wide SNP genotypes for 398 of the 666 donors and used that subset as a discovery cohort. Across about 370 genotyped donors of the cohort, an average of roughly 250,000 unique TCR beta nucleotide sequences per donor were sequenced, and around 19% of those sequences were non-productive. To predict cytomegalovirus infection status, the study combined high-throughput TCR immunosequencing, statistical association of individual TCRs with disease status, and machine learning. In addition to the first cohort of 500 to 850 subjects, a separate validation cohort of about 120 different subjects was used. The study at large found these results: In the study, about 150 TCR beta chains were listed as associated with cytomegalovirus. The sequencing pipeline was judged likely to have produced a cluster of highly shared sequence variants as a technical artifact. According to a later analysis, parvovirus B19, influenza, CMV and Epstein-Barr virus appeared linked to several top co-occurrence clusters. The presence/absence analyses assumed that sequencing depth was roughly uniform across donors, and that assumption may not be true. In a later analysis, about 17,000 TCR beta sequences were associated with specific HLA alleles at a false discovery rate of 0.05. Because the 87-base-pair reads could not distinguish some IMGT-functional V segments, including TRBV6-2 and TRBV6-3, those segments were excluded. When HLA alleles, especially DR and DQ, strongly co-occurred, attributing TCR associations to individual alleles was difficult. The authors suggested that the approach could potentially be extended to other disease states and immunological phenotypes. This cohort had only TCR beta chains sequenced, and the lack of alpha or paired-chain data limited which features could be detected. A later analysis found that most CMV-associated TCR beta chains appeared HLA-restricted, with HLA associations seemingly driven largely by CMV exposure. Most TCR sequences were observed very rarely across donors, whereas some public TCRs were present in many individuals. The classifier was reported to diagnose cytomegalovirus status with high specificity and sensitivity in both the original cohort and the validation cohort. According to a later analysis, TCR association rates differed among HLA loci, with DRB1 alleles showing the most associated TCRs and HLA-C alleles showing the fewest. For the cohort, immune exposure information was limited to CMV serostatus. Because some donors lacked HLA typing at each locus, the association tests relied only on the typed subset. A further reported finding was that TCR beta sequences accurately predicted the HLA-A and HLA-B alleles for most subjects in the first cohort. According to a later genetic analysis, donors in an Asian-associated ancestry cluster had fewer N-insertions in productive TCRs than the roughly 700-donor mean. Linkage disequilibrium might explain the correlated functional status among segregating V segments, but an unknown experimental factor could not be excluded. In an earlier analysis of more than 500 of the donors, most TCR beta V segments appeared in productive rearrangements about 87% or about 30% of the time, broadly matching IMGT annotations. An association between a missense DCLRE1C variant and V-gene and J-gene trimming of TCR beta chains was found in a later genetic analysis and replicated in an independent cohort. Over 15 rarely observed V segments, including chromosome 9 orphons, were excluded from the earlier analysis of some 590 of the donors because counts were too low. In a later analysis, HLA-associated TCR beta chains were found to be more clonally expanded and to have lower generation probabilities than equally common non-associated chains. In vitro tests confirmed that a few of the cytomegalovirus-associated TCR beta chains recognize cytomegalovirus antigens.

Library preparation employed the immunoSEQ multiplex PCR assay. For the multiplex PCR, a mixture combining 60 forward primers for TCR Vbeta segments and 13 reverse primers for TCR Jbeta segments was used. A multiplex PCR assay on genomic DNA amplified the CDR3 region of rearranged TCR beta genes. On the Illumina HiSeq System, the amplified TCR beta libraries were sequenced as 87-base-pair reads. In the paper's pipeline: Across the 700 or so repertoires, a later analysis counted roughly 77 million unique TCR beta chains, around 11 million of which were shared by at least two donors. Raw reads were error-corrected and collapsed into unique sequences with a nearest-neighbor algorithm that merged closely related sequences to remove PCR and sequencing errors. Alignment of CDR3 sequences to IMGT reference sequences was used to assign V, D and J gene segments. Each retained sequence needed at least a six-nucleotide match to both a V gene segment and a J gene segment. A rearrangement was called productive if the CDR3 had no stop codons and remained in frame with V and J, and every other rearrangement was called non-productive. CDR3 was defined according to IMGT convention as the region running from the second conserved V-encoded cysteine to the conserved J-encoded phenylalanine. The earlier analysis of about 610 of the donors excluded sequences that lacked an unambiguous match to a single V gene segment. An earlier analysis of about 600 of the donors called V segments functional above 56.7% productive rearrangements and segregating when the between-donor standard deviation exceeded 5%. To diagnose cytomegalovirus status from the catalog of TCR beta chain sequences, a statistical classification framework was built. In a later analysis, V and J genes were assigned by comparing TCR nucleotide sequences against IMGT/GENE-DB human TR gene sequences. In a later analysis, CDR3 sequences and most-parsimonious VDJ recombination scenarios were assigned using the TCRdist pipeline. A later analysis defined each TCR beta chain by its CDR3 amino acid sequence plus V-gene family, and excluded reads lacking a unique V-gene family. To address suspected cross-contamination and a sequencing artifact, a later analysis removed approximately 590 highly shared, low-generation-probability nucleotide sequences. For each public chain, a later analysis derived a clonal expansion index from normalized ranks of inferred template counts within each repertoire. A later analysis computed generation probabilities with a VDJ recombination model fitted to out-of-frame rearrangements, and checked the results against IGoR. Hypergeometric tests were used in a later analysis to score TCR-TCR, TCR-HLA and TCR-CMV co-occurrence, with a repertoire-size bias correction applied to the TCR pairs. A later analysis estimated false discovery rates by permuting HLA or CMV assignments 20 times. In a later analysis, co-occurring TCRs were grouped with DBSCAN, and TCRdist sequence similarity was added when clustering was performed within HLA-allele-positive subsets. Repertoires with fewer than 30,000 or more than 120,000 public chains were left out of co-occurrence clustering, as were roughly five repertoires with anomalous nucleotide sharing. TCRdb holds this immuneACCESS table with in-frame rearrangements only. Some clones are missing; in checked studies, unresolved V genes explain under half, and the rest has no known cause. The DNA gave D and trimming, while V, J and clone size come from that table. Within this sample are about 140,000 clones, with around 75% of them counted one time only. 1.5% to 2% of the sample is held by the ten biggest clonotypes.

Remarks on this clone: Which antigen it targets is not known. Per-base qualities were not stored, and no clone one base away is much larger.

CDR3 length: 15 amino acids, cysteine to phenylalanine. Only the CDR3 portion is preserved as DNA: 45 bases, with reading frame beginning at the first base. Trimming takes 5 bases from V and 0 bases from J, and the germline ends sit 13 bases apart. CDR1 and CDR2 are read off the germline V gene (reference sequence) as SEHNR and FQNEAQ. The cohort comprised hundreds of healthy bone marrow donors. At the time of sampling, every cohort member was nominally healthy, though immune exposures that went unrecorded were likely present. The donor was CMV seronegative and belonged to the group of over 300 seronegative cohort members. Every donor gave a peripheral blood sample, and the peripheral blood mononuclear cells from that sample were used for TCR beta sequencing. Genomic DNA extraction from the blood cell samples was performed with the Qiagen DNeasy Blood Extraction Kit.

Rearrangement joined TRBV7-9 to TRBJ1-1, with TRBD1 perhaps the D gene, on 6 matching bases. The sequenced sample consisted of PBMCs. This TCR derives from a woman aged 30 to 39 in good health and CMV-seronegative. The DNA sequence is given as TGTGCCAGCAGCCTATCCACAGGGTTGAACACTGAAGCTTTCTTT. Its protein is CASSLSTGLNTEAFF.